The T cell receptor beta chain under discussion was sequenced for a study of cytomegalovirus exposure and HLA in healthy donors. Findings and limits, study-wide: It has been reported that TCR beta sequences accurately predicted the HLA-A and HLA-B alleles of most subjects. Versus the approximately 720-donor mean, an Asian-associated ancestry cluster reportedly showed fewer N-insertions in a later analysis. It was shown in a later analysis that HLA-associated TCR beta chains were more clonally expanded than other, equally common chains.

PCR used 60 Vbeta primers and 13 Jbeta primers. In the original analysis: Per a later analysis, the number of unique TCR beta chains was some 82 million, of which 9 million to 14 million were shared. TCRdb keeps only in-frame clones here, not all; method: immunoSEQ multiplex PCR. D and trimming come from the DNA, and the V and J calls and clone size come from that table. In the table there are about 160,000 clones, about 71% of which are singletons. V lost 5 bases, J lost 0 bases, and 8 bases stayed unmatched. The CDR3 consists of 16 residues. From germline, CDR1 is SGHTS and CDR2 YDEGEE. With regard to this clone: Its target is not known.

Sequencing was performed on PBMCs. The chain is built from TRBV5-8 and TRBJ2-7, with 10 bases that match TRBD1. The source of this sequence is a man between 45 and 60 years old in good health and CMV-seronegative. CDR3 sequence (DNA): TGTGCCAGCAGTCGGGAGGGACAGGGGCCCTCCTACGAGCAGTACTTC. Residues: CASSREGQGPSYEQYF.